Below, 10 T cell receptor beta chains from the same sample are listed, as sequenced in a study of T cells after yellow fever vaccination. Each CDR3 protein is one row after TCRdb ran MiXCR on the 5' RACE reads. This repertoire shows 150,000 to 200,000 distinct CDR3 sequences, 11% found once; its top ten account for 35% to 40%. The material was CD8+ T cells sorted from PBMCs, obtained 15 days after the yellow fever booster vaccination. These receptors were collected from a man aged 18 to 29 who received the YFV17D yellow fever vaccine.

The CDR3 is CASSYSISGGGVQETQYF. DNA of the CDR3: TGTGCCAGCAGTTACTCGATTAGCGGCGGGGGAGTCCAAGAGACCCAGTACTTC. The chain recombines TRBV6-2 or TRBV6-3 with TRBJ2-5, with 7 bases that match TRBD2. The CDR3 sequence is 18 residues long. The germline V gene has CDR1 MNHEY and CDR2 SVGEGT. With V trimmed by 0 bases and J by 1 base, 11 bases remained unmatched.

Ten or more counts support this clonotype. The rearrangement uses TRBV4-1 and TRBJ2-1; D gene unclear. CDR1 and CDR2 from the germline V gene are MGHRA and YSYEKL. This CDR3 is built from 13 residues. The V end was cut by 0 bases, the J end by 11 bases, with 11 bases between. This CDR3 reads CASSQDQPTKQFF. DNA for the CDR3: TGCGCCAGCAGCCAAGATCAGCCCACCAAGCAGTTCTTC.

This chain connects TRBV7-9 to TRBJ1-2; D not certain. Germline CDR1 reads SEHNR; CDR2 reads FQNEAQ (reference sequence). V lost 6 bases and J 5 bases, leaving 16 bases between the germline ends. The CDR3 is 14 residues long. DNA for the CDR3: TGTGCCAGCAGTTACGTCCCCCATGGGTATGGCTACACCTTC. Protein product: CASSYVPHGYGYTF.

V and J are TRBV9 and TRBJ2-5, with 9 nucleotides matching TRBD2. With 2 bases clipped from V and 0 bases from J, the junction kept 2 bases outside the gene matches. The CDR3 runs to 15 residues. CDR1 SGDLS and CDR2 YYNGEE come from the germline V gene. In DNA, the CDR3 is TGTGCCAGCAGCGTGACTAGCGGATACCAAGAGACCCAGTACTTC. This sequence encodes CASSVTSGYQETQYF.

This sequence joins TRBV12-3 or TRBV12-4 and TRBJ2-3; no firm D call. V was pared by 5 bases and J by 2 bases, with 17 bases between. The CDR3 length is 16 residues. The CDR3 reads CASSPTLRTTTDTQYF. For the CDR3, the DNA is TGTGCCAGCAGTCCGACTCTCAGAACCACCACAGATACGCAGTATTTT.

There are a few counts of this clonotype. The chain combines TRBV7-2 with TRBJ2-3, with D perhaps being TRBD1 or TRBD2 (5 bases each). V lost 3 bases and J lost 8, with 9 bases in between. This CDR3 region has 12 residues. Per germline, CDR1 SGHTA and CDR2 FQGNSA. The CDR3 coding sequence is TGTGCCAGCAGCTTCGCAGGGAGTACGCAGTATTTT. Amino acid sequence: CASSFAGSTQYF.

This clonotype was picked up a small number of times. This chain joins TRBV29-1 and TRBJ1-5; D remains ambiguous. Germline CDR1 and CDR2: SQVTM and ANQGSEA. Between the trimmed V and J ends, which lost 5 bases and 0 bases, there was a span of 11 bases. The CDR3 consists of 14 residues. The CDR3 protein is CSVSVGISNQPQHF. The CDR3 nucleotides are TGCAGCGTTAGTGTCGGGATTAGCAATCAGCCCCAGCATTTT.

This clonotype was seen a handful of times. The chain has TRBV6-6 and TRBJ2-6; no reliable D call. V lost 0 bases, J lost 11 bases, and 5 bases lay in between. CDR3 length: 12 residues. Germline loops: CDR1 MNHNY, CDR2 SVGAGI (reference sequence). The CDR3 DNA sequence: TGTGCCAGCAGTTACTCGAATGACGTCCTGACTTTC. This gives the protein CASSYSNDVLTF.

This clonotype was detected only a few times. The chain employs TRBV4-1 and TRBJ1-1; TRBD1 aligns across 8 bases. The junction had 4 bases not matched to a gene; V was cut back by 0 bases and J by 4 bases. From germline, CDR1 is MGHRA and CDR2 YSYEKL. CDR3 length equals 15 residues. The CDR3 protein is CASSQEDRGGTEAFF. In DNA, the CDR3 is TGCGCCAGCAGCCAAGAAGACAGGGGTGGCACTGAAGCTTTCTTT.

On this clonotype itself: This may be a read error: a much more frequent sequence differs by one nucleotide. The chain carries TRBV12-3 or TRBV12-4 and TRBJ2-3; D is undetermined. The CDR3 contains 13 residues. The V gene lost 4 bases and the J gene lost 2 bases, with 7 bases spanning the gap. The CDR3 sequence is CASSSSVTDTQYF. CDR3 coding DNA: TGTGCCAGCAGTTCCTCGGTCACAGATACGCAGTATTTT.